These T cell receptor beta chains were read from a single sample in a study of blood T cell repertoires in COVID-19. Only in-frame clones appear in the TCRdb table, and some are missing; sequencing was by immunoSEQ multiplex PCR. The sample holds approximately 470,000 clones, approximately 86% seen once. The sample taken for sequencing was PBMCs or T cells enriched from blood (not recorded which). Receptor source: a woman aged 18-35 years who had recovered from COVID-19. Each CDR3 is given with its conserved first and last residue. The D gene is left open where the match is weak. Clone size is shown for a subset of rows, as once, few, many or a class of expanded clone.

j_call d_call v_call clone_size cdr3_nt cdr3_aa
TRBJ1-5 TRBD1 TRBV7-9 - TGTGCCAGCAGCTCCGGGACAGGGGGCTCTCAGCCCCAGCATTTT CASSSGTGGSQPQHF
TRBJ1-1 - TRBV19 - TGTGCCAGTAGTATAGGTGGCGGCAGAACTAACACTGAAGCTTTCTTT CASSIGGGRTNTEAFF
TRBJ1-3 - TRBV6-4 few TGTGCCAGCAGCTACGGGATGGGTGGAAACACCATATATTTT CASSYGMGGNTIYF
TRBJ2-5 - TRBV7-3 - TGTGCCAGCAGCTTATCCGGGGGGCTGCAAGAAGAGACCCAGTACTTC CASSLSGGLQEETQYF
TRBJ2-7 - TRBV6-6 - TGTGCCAGCAGCCCAGGATTTGACGAGCAGTACTTC CASSPGFDEQYF
TRBJ2-1 - TRBV2 - TGTGCCACCCGTAACTCCCTGGAGCAGTTCTTC CATRNSLEQFF
TRBJ1-4 - TRBV28 - TGTGCCAGCACCTCTCGCAGGGGTGGTGAAAAACTGTTTTTT CASTSRRGGEKLFF
TRBJ1-1 - TRBV5-1 - TGCGCCAGCAGCTTGGAGGGGGTCATGAACACTGAAGCTTTCTTT CASSLEGVMNTEAFF
TRBJ1-2 - TRBV21-1 - TGTGTGTTCCGGCGAGAACTGAGGGGGCTTGGGAGCTACACCTTC CVFRRELRGLGSYTF
TRBJ2-1 - TRBV4-1 - TGCGCCAGCAGCCAAGAGGGCGGACTATACTACAATGAGCAGTTCTTC CASSQEGGLYYNEQFF
TRBJ1-2 TRBD1 TRBV30 - TGTGCCTGTTACCCGGGACAGGGACAGGGCTACACCTTC CACYPGQGQGYTF
TRBJ1-5 - TRBV2 - TGTGCCAGCAGTCGGAACAGGGGCAATCAGCCCCAGCATTTT CASSRNRGNQPQHF
TRBJ1-1 TRBD1 TRBV6-2/TRBV6-3 - TGTGCCAGCAGTATCCTGACAGGGGAAAACACTGAAGCTTTCTTT CASSILTGENTEAFF
TRBJ1-3 - TRBV18 - TGTGCCAGCTCACCGCGCGGCGCTGGCGGAAACACCATATATTTT CASSPRGAGGNTIYF
TRBJ2-1 - TRBV6-5 once TGTGCCAGCAGCCTAGGGAGGCAGACCTACAATGAGCAGTTCTTC CASSLGRQTYNEQFF
TRBJ1-1 - TRBV19 - TGTGCCACCATGAGATCTAGGACTGAAGCTTTCTTT CATMRSRTEAFF
TRBJ1-1 TRBD1 TRBV20-1 - TGCAGTGCTCAGGGGGAGGCTGAAGCTTTCTTT CSAQGEAEAFF
TRBJ1-5 TRBD1 TRBV6-6 - TGTGCCAGCAGGGGACAGGGGGTACGTCAGCCCCAGCATTTT CASRGQGVRQPQHF
TRBJ1-1 TRBD1 TRBV7-9 once TGTGCCAGCAGCCGACAGGGGGCGGTCACTGAAGCTTTCTTT CASSRQGAVTEAFF
TRBJ2-3 TRBD2 TRBV15 - TGTGCCACCAGCAGAGATACTAGCGGGGTATCAGATACGCAGTATTTT CATSRDTSGVSDTQYF
TRBJ1-5 - TRBV2 - TGTGCAGTAGGTGGGGAGGTCGATCAGCCCCAGCATTTT CAVGGEVDQPQHF
TRBJ1-2 TRBD1 TRBV28 - TGTGCCAGCAGTCCAGGGGGCGTCTATGGCTACACCTTC CASSPGGVYGYTF
TRBJ1-4 - TRBV5-5 - TGTGCCAGCAGCTTAGTTCTGGAGGAAAAACTGTTTTTT CASSLVLEEKLFF
TRBJ1-3 TRBD1 TRBV28 - TGTGCCAGCAGCCCGCCGGACAGGGGAAGCTCTGGAAACACCATATATTTT CASSPPDRGSSGNTIYF
TRBJ2-2 - TRBV5-1 - TGCGCCAGCTCCCGACGGACAAACACCGGGGAGCTGTTTTTT CASSRRTNTGELFF
TRBJ2-7 TRBD2 TRBV7-3 - TGTGCCAGCAGCCAAGGACTAGCGTCCGAGCAGTACTTC CASSQGLASEQYF
TRBJ1-1 - TRBV18 - TGTGCCAGCTCACCACAAGGAGGGGAGAACACTGAAGCTTTCTTT CASSPQGGENTEAFF
TRBJ1-1 - TRBV5-1 - TGCGCCAGCAGCTTGGAAGGCGGTGGTAAAATGAACACTGAAGCTTTCTTT CASSLEGGGKMNTEAFF
TRBJ1-2 TRBD1 TRBV2 - TGTGCCAGCAGCTATGACAGGGGTGGCTACACCTTC CASSYDRGGYTF
TRBJ2-7 TRBD2 TRBV4-2 - TGTGCCAGCAGCCAAGATCCTCTAGCGGGGGGAAAGGACGAGCAGTACTTC CASSQDPLAGGKDEQYF
TRBJ2-3 - TRBV7-9 - TGTGCCAGCAGCTTACCCAAGCAGGTTCCCCAGGCCCCAGATACGCAGTATTTT CASSLPKQVPQAPDTQYF
TRBJ1-5 TRBD1 TRBV5-1 - TGCGCCAGCAGTACAGGGGAAGGCAATCAGCCCCAGCATTTT CASSTGEGNQPQHF
TRBJ1-5 TRBD1 TRBV4-2 - TGTGCCAGCAGCCAAGGGGGACAGCGCAATCAGCCCCAGCATTTT CASSQGGQRNQPQHF
TRBJ1-1 - TRBV28 - TGTGCCAGCAGTTCAACGACCCGGGAAGACGCTGAAGCTTTCTTT CASSSTTREDAEAFF
TRBJ1-6 - TRBV4-1 - TGCGCCAGCAGCCAAGTGGCTAATTCACCCCTCCACTTT CASSQVANSPLHF
TRBJ1-1 - TRBV20-1 - TGCCTAGGGGACACTGAAGCTTTCTTT CLGDTEAFF
TRBJ2-1 TRBD1 TRBV27 - TGTGCCAGCAGTTTCAATAGGGGGCCTAGCTCCTACAATGAGCAGTTCTTC CASSFNRGPSSYNEQFF
TRBJ1-2 TRBD1 TRBV20-1 - TGCAGTGTAAGGACAGGGGATGGCTACACCTTC CSVRTGDGYTF
TRBJ1-1 - TRBV19 - TGTGCCAGTAGTCCCCTACAGGGCACAGAAGCTTTCTTT CASSPLQGTEAFF
TRBJ2-5 TRBD1 TRBV6-1 - TGTGCCAGCAGTGATAGACAGGGCCCTAGGACCCAGTACTTC CASSDRQGPRTQYF
TRBJ2-5 TRBD1 TRBV30 few TGTGCCTGGAGCGTTACCAGGGGGAGAGAGACCCAGTACTTC CAWSVTRGRETQYF